Listed below are T cell receptor beta chains from one sample, sequenced in a study of blood T cell repertoires in COVID-19. Repertoires were generated with immunoSEQ multiplex PCR, while TCRdb's copy carries only in-frame clones and drops some. Of approximately 470,000 clones detected, roughly 87% appear once; the ten largest clones hold 0.7%. Source material: PBMCs or T cells enriched from blood (not recorded which). The source of these receptors is a young woman who had recovered from COVID-19. Both conserved end residues are part of each CDR3. D genes are given only for firm matches. Rows give clone size only sometimes, using once, few, many, or a class for an expanded clone.

TRBV19,.,TRBJ2-7,.,CASNLNPPEGSEQYF,TGTGCCAGTAATCTTAACCCGCCGGAGGGGAGCGAGCAGTACTTC
TRBV19,.,TRBJ2-1,TRBD1,CASPDLIQGASNEQFF,TGTGCCAGTCCCGACCTCATACAGGGGGCATCGAATGAGCAGTTCTTC
TRBV28,.,TRBJ1-3,TRBD1,CASSPGQGKRAGNTIYF,TGTGCCAGCAGTCCCGGACAGGGGAAAAGGGCCGGAAACACCATATATTTT
TRBV3-1/TRBV3-2,once,TRBJ1-1,.,CASSQPWGGPGAFF,TGTGCCAGCAGCCAACCCTGGGGGGGTCCGGGGGCTTTCTTT
TRBV24-1,.,TRBJ2-1,TRBD2,CATSGASGYNEQFF,TGTGCCACCAGTGGGGCTAGCGGATACAATGAGCAGTTCTTC
TRBV7-2,.,TRBJ2-7,TRBD2,CASSSRMRGGGEQYF,TGTGCCAGCAGCTCTCGCATGCGGGGGGGCGGGGAGCAGTACTTC
TRBV5-4,.,TRBJ2-2,TRBD1,CASSLLRGQNTGELFF,TGTGCCAGCAGCTTACTCAGGGGGCAGAACACCGGGGAGCTGTTTTTT
TRBV4-1,once,TRBJ1-2,.,CASSQGEGGNNYGYTF,TGCGCCAGCAGCCAAGGAGAAGGAGGGAATAACTATGGCTACACCTTC
TRBV24-1,.,TRBJ1-2,.,CATSDAYIAQGGYTF,TGTGCCACCAGTGATGCCTACATCGCCCAGGGTGGCTACACCTTC
TRBV7-6,once,TRBJ1-1,.,CASSLSQGGTEAFF,TGTGCCAGCAGCTTATCCCAGGGAGGAACTGAAGCTTTCTTT
TRBV10-2,.,TRBJ2-3,.,CASSELGGAADTQYF,TGCGCCAGCAGTGAGTTAGGAGGGGCCGCAGATACGCAGTATTTT
TRBV6-5,.,TRBJ1-1,.,CASSYSKHPPHEAFF,TGTGCCAGCAGTTACTCCAAACATCCACCCCATGAAGCTTTCTTT
TRBV7-2,once,TRBJ2-3,.,CASRLTTGNGADTQYF,TGTGCCAGCAGATTGACAACAGGGAACGGGGCAGATACGCAGTATTTT
TRBV2,.,TRBJ2-5,TRBD1,CASSAQIQGSGETQYF,TGTGCCAGCAGTGCCCAGATACAGGGGTCGGGGGAGACCCAGTACTTC
TRBV2,.,TRBJ2-1,TRBD2,CASRAWGGSYNEQFF,TGTGCCAGCAGGGCTTGGGGGGGCTCCTACAATGAGCAGTTCTTC
TRBV5-5,once,TRBJ2-2,TRBD1,CASSHTGVDTGELFF,TGTGCCAGCAGCCACACAGGGGTCGACACCGGGGAGCTGTTTTTT
TRBV28,.,TRBJ2-5,TRBD2,CASSLFWRGGETQYF,TGTGCCAGCAGTTTATTTTGGCGGGGGGGAGAGACCCAGTACTTC
TRBV20-1,.,TRBJ1-6,.,CSASRGGGSPLHF,TGCAGTGCTAGTAGGGGTGGCGGTTCACCCCTCCACTTT
TRBV19,once,TRBJ2-5,.,CASSPGWGESETQYF,TGTGCCAGCTCTCCGGGGTGGGGGGAGTCGGAGACCCAGTACTTC
TRBV3-1/TRBV3-2,.,TRBJ1-5,TRBD1,CASSQSGTAVVRQPQHF,TGTGCCAGCAGCCAATCCGGGACAGCTGTCGTTAGGCAGCCCCAGCATTTT
TRBV3-1/TRBV3-2,.,TRBJ1-3,TRBD1,CASSQGAVGDTGAGNTIYF,TGTGCCAGCAGCCAGGGAGCGGTGGGAGACACAGGGGCTGGAAACACCATATATTTT
TRBV28,few,TRBJ2-3,.,CASSPSTDTQYF,TGTGCCAGCAGTCCTAGCACAGATACGCAGTATTTT
TRBV6-5,.,TRBJ1-4,.,CASGHRVHNEKLFF,TGTGCCAGCGGTCACAGGGTTCATAATGAAAAACTGTTTTTT
TRBV10-3,.,TRBJ2-2,.,CAISDPGLGAGELFF,TGTGCCATCAGTGATCCCGGACTTGGGGCCGGGGAGCTGTTTTTT
TRBV5-1,.,TRBJ2-1,TRBD1,CASSLTGGIGSYNEQFF,TGCGCCAGCAGCTTGACAGGGGGCATAGGCTCCTACAATGAGCAGTTCTTC
TRBV3-1/TRBV3-2,.,TRBJ1-6,.,CASSQLPGTNSPLHF,TGTGCCAGCAGCCAATTGCCAGGAACGAATTCACCCCTCCACTTT
TRBV5-1,.,TRBJ2-5,.,CASSLYTDQETQYF,TGCGCCAGCAGCTTATATACAGACCAAGAGACCCAGTACTTC